A selection of T cell receptor beta chains follows, all from one sample in a study of CD8+ T cells in alopecia areata. Sequencing used immunoSEQ multiplex PCR; TCRdb keeps in-frame clones, though not all of them. The sample includes 150,000 to 200,000 clones, roughly two thirds seen only once; the top ten take roughly 0.85%. The specimen was CD4+ T cells sorted from blood, collected at week 4, from a patient treated with tofacitinib. These receptors originate from a human donor with alopecia areata. The CDR3 runs from the conserved cysteine through the conserved F or W. The D gene is left open where the match is weak. A clone size is listed for some rows: how often the clone was seen (once, few, many), or a class if it is expanded.

-,TRBJ1-5,-,TRBV18,CASRPGLGQPQHF,TGTGCCAGCCGCCCGGGTCTTGGGCAGCCCCAGCATTTT
TRBD2,TRBJ2-3,few,TRBV4-2,CASSQAPAGEVTDTQYF,TGTGCCAGCAGCCAAGCCCCTGCGGGGGAGGTCACAGATACGCAGTATTTT
-,TRBJ2-3,-,TRBV6-5,CASSYDPFGTDTQYF,TGTGCCAGCAGTTACGACCCGTTCGGCACAGATACGCAGTATTTT
-,TRBJ2-3,-,TRBV7-9,CASSLTVRDYTDTQYF,TGTGCCAGCAGCTTAACGGTCAGGGATTACACAGATACGCAGTATTTT
-,TRBJ2-7,-,TRBV10-3,CAIRLRGEQYF,TGTGCCATCAGGTTAAGGGGCGAGCAGTACTTC
-,TRBJ2-2,-,TRBV7-8,CASSTRGTSNTGELFF,TGTGCCAGCAGCACCCGAGGGACTTCGAACACCGGGGAGCTGTTTTTT
TRBD1,TRBJ1-1,-,TRBV5-1,CASSLRQGRTNTEAFF,TGCGCCAGCAGCTTGCGACAGGGCAGGACGAACACTGAAGCTTTCTTT
-,TRBJ1-1,-,TRBV30,CAWSVGGLMNTEAFF,TGTGCCTGGAGTGTAGGGGGACTGATGAACACTGAAGCTTTCTTT
-,TRBJ1-6,few,TRBV19,CASKDAGTGSYNSPLHF,TGTGCCAGTAAAGACGCGGGCACCGGCTCCTATAATTCACCCCTCCACTTT
-,TRBJ2-7,-,TRBV30,CAWSSGGEEQYF,TGTGCCTGGAGTTCAGGAGGGGAAGAGCAGTACTTC
-,TRBJ2-1,-,TRBV5-1,CASSLGQSSYNEQFF,TGCGCCAGCAGCCTCGGACAGAGCTCCTACAATGAGCAGTTCTTC
TRBD2,TRBJ2-7,-,TRBV15,CATSRDPPIAGAAYEQYF,TGTGCCACCAGCAGAGATCCCCCTATAGCGGGGGCGGCATACGAGCAGTACTTC
-,TRBJ1-6,-,TRBV15,CATSKGDSPLHF,TGTGCCACCAGCAAAGGGGATTCACCCCTCCACTTT
TRBD1,TRBJ2-3,-,TRBV25-1,CASSEYRDSPDTQYF,TGTGCCAGCAGTGAATATAGGGACAGTCCAGATACGCAGTATTTT
TRBD1,TRBJ1-1,-,TRBV29-1,CSVAPGGQNTEAFF,TGCAGCGTCGCACCAGGGGGCCAGAACACTGAAGCTTTCTTT
-,TRBJ1-5,-,TRBV30,CAWRKDSQPQHF,TGTGCCTGGAGAAAGGACAGTCAGCCCCAGCATTTT
TRBD2,TRBJ2-4,-,TRBV7-2,CASSVTSGEGNIQYF,TGTGCCAGCAGCGTCACTAGCGGGGAGGGGAACATTCAGTACTTC
-,TRBJ2-7,few,TRBV19,CASSIEPGPSYEQYF,TGTGCCAGTAGTATAGAGCCAGGGCCCTCCTACGAGCAGTACTTC
TRBD1,TRBJ2-5,-,TRBV2,CASRIGGQGRQETQYF,TGTGCCAGCAGAATAGGGGGACAGGGCCGTCAAGAGACCCAGTACTTC
TRBD1,TRBJ1-2,few,TRBV9,CASSVGGAGQGAFGYTF,TGTGCCAGCAGCGTAGGCGGGGCGGGACAGGGAGCCTTTGGCTACACCTTC
-,TRBJ1-5,-,TRBV23-1,CASSHMDSVNQPQHF,TGCGCCAGCAGTCACATGGACAGCGTCAATCAGCCCCAGCATTTT
-,TRBJ1-6,few,TRBV5-6,CASSLTVAGSPLHF,TGTGCCAGCAGCTTGACGGTGGCGGGTTCACCCCTCCACTTT
-,TRBJ1-6,many,TRBV7-2,CASSSDGGGGSPLHF,TGTGCCAGCAGCTCCGACGGGGGAGGCGGTTCACCCCTCCACTTT
-,TRBJ2-5,once,TRBV6-6,CASNLGGAQETQYF,TGTGCCAGCAACTTAGGGGGGGCCCAAGAGACCCAGTACTTC
TRBD1,TRBJ2-2,-,TRBV27,CASSLTGGTGELFF,TGTGCCAGCAGTTTAACAGGGGGCACCGGGGAGCTGTTTTTT
-,TRBJ1-5,-,TRBV5-1,CASSPAGGRPQHF,TGCGCCAGCAGCCCGGCCGGTGGGCGGCCCCAGCATTTT
TRBD1,TRBJ2-2,few,TRBV30,CGLGYDRGAGELFF,TGTGGCCTCGGGTACGACAGGGGCGCCGGGGAGCTGTTTTTT
-,TRBJ1-2,-,TRBV2,CASSDVAYYGYTF,TGTGCCAGCAGTGATGTCGCCTACTATGGCTACACCTTC
TRBD1,TRBJ2-6,-,TRBV7-2,CASSLLTGSGANVLTF,TGTGCCAGCAGCCTACTGACAGGGTCCGGGGCCAACGTCCTGACTTTC
-,TRBJ1-1,-,TRBV29-1,CSVWRDTLNTEAFF,TGCAGCGTGTGGAGGGACACACTGAACACTGAAGCTTTCTTT
-,TRBJ2-1,once,TRBV5-6,CASSWGQPSSYNEQFF,TGTGCCAGCAGTTGGGGGCAGCCTAGCTCCTACAATGAGCAGTTCTTC
-,TRBJ1-2,-,TRBV30,CAWSFRRIANYGYTF,TGTGCCTGGAGTTTCCGACGGATAGCTAACTATGGCTACACCTTC
-,TRBJ2-7,-,TRBV10-3,CAISGANYEQYF,TGTGCCATCAGTGGAGCCAACTACGAGCAGTACTTC
-,TRBJ1-1,-,TRBV20-1,CSARPGTEAFF,TGCAGTGCTCGCCCCGGCACTGAAGCTTTCTTT
-,TRBJ2-1,-,TRBV6-1,CASSEGLGDNQFF,TGTGCCAGCAGTGAAGGCTTAGGAGATAATCAGTTCTTC
-,TRBJ1-1,-,TRBV6-5,CASSYEGLTEAFF,TGTGCCAGCAGTTACGAGGGGCTCACTGAAGCTTTCTTT
TRBD1,TRBJ1-5,few,TRBV10-3,CAISELTGRDQPQHF,TGTGCCATCAGTGAGTTGACAGGGAGGGATCAGCCCCAGCATTTT
TRBD2,TRBJ2-5,-,TRBV9,CASSVDGGLQETQYF,TGTGCCAGCAGCGTAGACGGGGGGTTACAAGAGACCCAGTACTTC
-,TRBJ1-2,-,TRBV30,CARRGGYGYTF,TGTGCCCGCAGGGGCGGGTATGGCTACACCTTC
-,TRBJ2-1,few,TRBV11-2,CASSLGPLSGWNNEQFF,TGTGCCAGCAGCTTAGGACCCTTGTCAGGGTGGAACAATGAGCAGTTCTTC
-,TRBJ2-6,once,TRBV5-1,CASSVSGANVLTF,TGCGCCAGCAGCGTTTCTGGGGCCAACGTCCTGACTTTC
TRBD1,TRBJ2-7,-,TRBV7-2,CASSPWDRAPYEQYF,TGTGCCAGCAGCCCTTGGGACAGGGCGCCCTACGAGCAGTACTTC
-,TRBJ1-1,-,TRBV25-1,CATTGGGRTEAFF,TGTGCCACCACGGGGGGGGGAAGAACTGAAGCTTTCTTT
TRBD2,TRBJ2-3,few,TRBV7-3,CASSLTSSSDTQYF,TGTGCCAGCAGCTTGACTAGCAGTTCAGATACGCAGTATTTT
TRBD2,TRBJ2-7,-,TRBV4-1,CASSQGQRGFPYEQYF,TGCGCCAGCAGCCAAGGGCAGCGGGGGTTTCCCTACGAGCAGTACTTC
-,TRBJ2-7,-,TRBV5-1,CASSHAVGEQYF,TGCGCCAGCAGCCATGCGGTGGGCGAGCAGTACTTC
TRBD2,TRBJ2-3,-,TRBV2,CASNEAGIVDTQYF,TGTGCCAGCAACGAAGCGGGGATCGTGGATACGCAGTATTTT
-,TRBJ1-5,-,TRBV27,CASSLALGSNQPQHF,TGTGCCAGCAGTTTAGCACTGGGTAGCAATCAGCCCCAGCATTTT
-,TRBJ1-2,-,TRBV19,CASNDRTYGYTF,TGTGCCAGTAATGACAGGACCTATGGCTACACCTTC
-,TRBJ2-4,-,TRBV25-1,CASSEHGSAKNIQYF,TGTGCCAGCAGTGAGCACGGATCGGCCAAAAACATTCAGTACTTC
TRBD2,TRBJ2-3,few,TRBV19,CASRQLASPDTQYF,TGTGCCAGTAGGCAACTAGCGTCGCCAGATACGCAGTATTTT
-,TRBJ1-2,-,TRBV5-4,CASKTGDLTSGGYTF,TGTGCCAGCAAGACTGGCGACCTTACTTCGGGTGGCTACACCTTC
TRBD2,TRBJ2-7,few,TRBV7-8,CASSSGGPPYEQYF,TGTGCCAGCAGCAGCGGGGGGCCCCCCTACGAGCAGTACTTC
-,TRBJ2-7,-,TRBV28,CASSLRGLEQYF,TGTGCCAGCAGTCTACGGGGGCTCGAGCAGTACTTC
TRBD1,TRBJ1-5,-,TRBV29-1,CSVDPITGERNQPQHF,TGCAGCGTTGATCCAATAACAGGGGAACGAAATCAGCCCCAGCATTTT
-,TRBJ1-1,-,TRBV30,CAWSRNLNTEAFF,TGTGCCTGGTCGCGCAATCTAAACACTGAAGCTTTCTTT
-,TRBJ1-2,-,TRBV6-6,CASSPDRDYGYTF,TGTGCCAGCAGCCCAGACAGAGACTATGGCTACACCTTC
-,TRBJ1-1,-,TRBV29-1,CSVVGGGNTEAFF,TGCAGCGTTGTCGGTGGAGGTAACACTGAAGCTTTCTTT
TRBD2,TRBJ2-3,-,TRBV2,CASSAGRVDTQYF,TGTGCCAGCAGTGCCGGGAGGGTAGATACGCAGTATTTT